Listed below are T cell receptor beta chains from one sample, sequenced in a study of shared clonotypes between healthy human individuals. Sequenced by immunoSEQ multiplex PCR; TCRdb stores in-frame clones only, minus some. The sample yields millions of clones, more than 90% seen once. Sequencing used naive CD4+ T cells sorted from blood. Source of these receptors: a man aged 18 to 29 in good health. CDR3s include the opening cysteine and the closing phenylalanine or tryptophan. Each record gives: V gene, clone size, J gene, D gene, CDR3 DNA, CDR3 protein. The D gene is left open where the match is weak. Size is stated for part of the rows, as once, few or many counts, or as a class when the clone is expanded.

TRBV5-1	.	TRBJ2-2	.	TGCGCCAGCAGCCCGGGACGGAACACCGGGGAGCTGTTTTTT	CASSPGRNTGELFF
TRBV29-1	.	TRBJ2-1	TRBD2	TGCAGCGTTGTACTAGCGGGAGTCCGACCGAGCTCCTACAATGAGCAGTTCTTC	CSVVLAGVRPSSYNEQFF
TRBV11-2	.	TRBJ2-2	TRBD2	TGTGCCAGCAGCCTAGGGACTAGCGGGAGGACCGGGGAGCTGTTTTTT	CASSLGTSGRTGELFF
TRBV5-1	.	TRBJ2-7	.	TGCGCCAGCAGCATCGGACCGGGGAACGAGCAGTACTTC	CASSIGPGNEQYF
TRBV6-1	.	TRBJ1-5	.	TGTGCCAGCAGTGAAGAGGGGGGTAATCAGCCCCAGCATTTT	CASSEEGGNQPQHF
TRBV6-5	.	TRBJ2-1	.	TGTGCCAGCAGTTACGGGCCGGGATGGAATGAGCAGTTCTTC	CASSYGPGWNEQFF
TRBV25-1	.	TRBJ1-2	.	TGTGCCAGCAGTGAATCATGGGGGAATGGCTACACCTTC	CASSESWGNGYTF
TRBV19	.	TRBJ2-7	TRBD1	TGTGCCAGTAGCCCTGCCGCCGGGACAGGCGGCTACGAGCAGTACTTC	CASSPAAGTGGYEQYF
TRBV6-5	.	TRBJ2-7	TRBD2	TGTGCCAGCAGTTCTTCTAGCGGGGCCTACGAGCAGTACTTC	CASSSSSGAYEQYF
TRBV5-1	.	TRBJ2-2	.	TGCGCCAGCAGCTTGGCTGCCGGCAACACCGGGGAGCTGTTTTTT	CASSLAAGNTGELFF
TRBV28	.	TRBJ1-4	TRBD1	TGTGCCAGCAGTTTAAAGGCCCGGACAGGGAACGAAAAACTGTTTTTT	CASSLKARTGNEKLFF
TRBV9	.	TRBJ2-3	TRBD1	TGTGCCAGCAGCCCTACAGGGGCTAGCAAGGCAGATACGCAGTATTTT	CASSPTGASKADTQYF
TRBV10-1	few	TRBJ1-5	.	TGCGCCAGCAGTGAGTCGACTATCCAGCCCCAGCATTTT	CASSESTIQPQHF
TRBV9	.	TRBJ1-4	TRBD1	TGTGCCAGCAGCCCTTGGACAGGGGGCACTAATGAAAAACTGTTTTTT	CASSPWTGGTNEKLFF
TRBV6-5	.	TRBJ2-5	.	TGTGCCAGCAGTCCGCCGGGGTCGGAGACCCAGTACTTC	CASSPPGSETQYF
TRBV5-4	.	TRBJ2-4	TRBD2	TGTGCCAGCAGCTTGGGGCCGGGCGGGGGAAACAAAAACATTCAGTACTTC	CASSLGPGGGNKNIQYF
TRBV5-6	.	TRBJ2-3	.	TGTGCCAGCAGCTTGGAAGTAGGCGCGGGAATGTCAGATACGCAGTATTTT	CASSLEVGAGMSDTQYF
TRBV28	.	TRBJ2-3	TRBD1	TGTGCCAGCAGTTTACCTAGACAGGGAGATACGCAGTATTTT	CASSLPRQGDTQYF
TRBV6-6	.	TRBJ1-6	.	TGTGCCAGTGTGTGGGGGAGTGACAATTCACCCCTCCACTTT	CASVWGSDNSPLHF
TRBV5-1	.	TRBJ1-2	.	TGCGCCAGCAGCTTGTTGGACAGTGGAAATTCCTATGGCTACACCTTC	CASSLLDSGNSYGYTF
TRBV28	.	TRBJ1-2	TRBD1	TGTGCCAGCAGTTCGGGACAGGCTCCCTACGGCTACACCTTC	CASSSGQAPYGYTF
TRBV5-4	.	TRBJ1-2	.	TGTGCCAGCAGGGGGATGGGGAGGACCATTTATGGCTACACCTTC	CASRGMGRTIYGYTF
TRBV13	.	TRBJ2-7	.	TGTGCCAGCAGATCCGGAGGAATCGGCTACGAGCAGTACTTC	CASRSGGIGYEQYF
TRBV10-1	once	TRBJ2-7	TRBD2	TGCGCCAGCAGTCCCGGGACTAGTTCCTCCGAGCAGTACTTC	CASSPGTSSSEQYF
TRBV5-6	.	TRBJ2-5	.	TGTGCCAGCAGCTTGACGCCGACTACCCAAGAGACCCAGTACTTC	CASSLTPTTQETQYF
TRBV30	.	TRBJ1-2	.	TGTGCCTGGGACTCAGGGAAAGGCTATGGCTACACCTTC	CAWDSGKGYGYTF
TRBV6-1	few	TRBJ1-6	.	TGTGCCAGCTTCGCCCAGGGATCACCCCTCCACTTT	CASFAQGSPLHF
TRBV9	.	TRBJ2-4	TRBD2	TGTGCCAGCAGCGTAGGGCTAGCGGACGATCTAGCCAAAAACATTCAGTACTTC	CASSVGLADDLAKNIQYF
TRBV6-5	.	TRBJ1-2	.	TGTGCCAGCCGGCCGGTAACTAACTATGGCTACACCTTC	CASRPVTNYGYTF
TRBV27	.	TRBJ1-5	.	TGTGCCAGCAGCCTTGACAGTATCAATCAGCCCCAGCATTTT	CASSLDSINQPQHF
TRBV6-1	.	TRBJ2-5	.	TGTGCCAGCAGCCATGGGGGAAGACTCGAAGAGACCCAGTACTTC	CASSHGGRLEETQYF
TRBV7-9	.	TRBJ2-2	TRBD1	TGTGCCAGCAGCGAGGGACAGGGGAACACCGGGGAGCTGTTTTTT	CASSEGQGNTGELFF
TRBV18	.	TRBJ2-3	TRBD1	TGTGCCAGCTCCCGCTCTCCCGGGACAGGGTACGATACGCAGTATTTT	CASSRSPGTGYDTQYF
TRBV18	.	TRBJ2-7	.	TGTGCCAGCTCTACGGACAGTTCAGCCTACGAGCAGTACTTC	CASSTDSSAYEQYF
TRBV5-7	.	TRBJ2-7	TRBD1	TGTGCCAGCAGCTCGAGACAGGGGTCAATTGACGAGCAGTACTTC	CASSSRQGSIDEQYF
TRBV6-5	.	TRBJ1-6	.	TGTGCCAGCAACCGGGGGCGCGATTCACCCCTCCACTTT	CASNRGRDSPLHF
TRBV6-1	once	TRBJ1-6	.	TGTGCCAGCAGCACTTATAATTCACCCCTCCACTTT	CASSTYNSPLHF
TRBV30	.	TRBJ2-7	.	TGTGCCTGGAGTGTACGCCGATACGAGCAGTACTTC	CAWSVRRYEQYF
TRBV6-6	.	TRBJ1-1	.	TGTGCCAGCAGTTACTCGAGGACCGGGAACACTGAAGCTTTCTTT	CASSYSRTGNTEAFF
TRBV6-6	.	TRBJ2-2	TRBD1	TGTGCCAGCGAGGGACAGGGATTAACCGGGGAGCTGTTTTTT	CASEGQGLTGELFF
TRBV28	.	TRBJ2-1	.	TGTGCCAGCAGTACGACTCTTCCCTCCTACAATGAGCAGTTCTTC	CASSTTLPSYNEQFF
TRBV18	.	TRBJ1-5	.	TGTGCCAGCTCACCACGGCCAGGGTCCGATCAGCCCCAGCATTTT	CASSPRPGSDQPQHF